One and the same sample provided the 32 T cell receptor beta chains below, sequenced in a study of chemoradiotherapy in HPV16-positive cancers (dated by TCRdb to between 2021 and 2024). The library was obtained by the immunoSEQ multiplex PCR assay. TCRdb re-hosts the immuneACCESS table, in-frame sequences only. Its copies lack some clones; in the studies checked, an unresolved V gene accounts for under half of them, and the cause for the rest is not known. Counted in this sample were about 1,000 clones; around 70% of them appeared once. The ten largest clones capture roughly 15% of the sample. The material was tumor tissue, obtained from a patient who underwent chemoradiotherapy. The receptors come from a human donor with HPV-associated anogenital cancer.

This clone was observed a few times. This chain joins TRBV7-2 and TRBJ2-2; 7 bases are a match to TRBD1. Germline CDR1 reads SGHTA; CDR2 reads FQGNSA. The junction had 8 bases not matched to a gene; V was cut back by 5 bases and J by 2 bases. The CDR3 has 16 residues. The CDR3 DNA reads as TGTGCCAGCAGCGTGTTCGGGACAGTAAACACCGGGGAGCTGTTTTTT. Translated: CASSVFGTVNTGELFF.

V gene TRBV4-1 combines with J gene TRBJ2-7; 7 positions match TRBD1. Germline V gene sequence: CDR1 MGHRA, CDR2 YSYEKL. Trimming removed 0 bases from V and 0 bases from J; junction bases left unmatched: 8. This CDR3 has 17 residues. The CDR3 DNA follows: TGCGCCAGCAGCCAAGACCCCTTCACAGGGGACTCCTACGAGCAGTACTTC. As protein: CASSQDPFTGDSYEQYF.

The chain is built from TRBV19 and TRBJ2-4; 9 bases match TRBD1. The CDR3 covers 13 residues. CDR1 and CDR2 (germline): LNHDA, SQIVND (reference sequence). The ends lost 6 bases at V and 13 bases at J; junction bases unmatched: 10. The CDR3 sequence: CASSLSRDRVQYF. CDR3 DNA sequence: TGTGCCAGTAGCCTTAGCCGGGACAGGGTGCAGTACTTC.

V gene TRBV28 combines with J gene TRBJ2-5; D is unclear. V dropped 3 bases and J dropped 0 bases, with 11 bases sitting between them. The germline CDR1 and CDR2 sequences are MDHEN and SYDVKM. The CDR3 is 15 residues long. The CDR3 is CASSFGWTYQETQYF. In DNA form, the CDR3 reads TGTGCCAGCAGTTTTGGTTGGACGTACCAAGAGACCCAGTACTTC. Looking up the rest from reference TRBV28 and TRBJ2-5 gives the full variable domain: DVKVTQSSRYLVKRTGEKVFLECVQDMDHENMFWYRQDPGLGLRLIYFSYDVKMKEKGDIPEGYSVSREKKERFSLILESASTNQTSMYLCASSFGWTYQETQYFGPGTRLLVL.

This clone is classed as large. The chain joins TRBV19 to TRBJ1-5; D might be TRBD1 (6 bases). This CDR3 comprises 16 residues. In germline, CDR1 is LNHDA, CDR2 SQIVND (reference sequence). The V and J ends lost 7 bases and 2 bases respectively, with 18 bases between them. The CDR3 spells CASTQSQGLGNQPQHF. CDR3 bases: TGTGCCAGTACACAATCCCAGGGGTTGGGCAATCAGCCCCAGCATTTT.

V and J are TRBV15 and TRBJ1-3; D is undetermined. Per germline, CDR1 LNHNV and CDR2 YYDKDF (reference sequence). Trimming stripped 1 base from V and 0 bases from J, with 13 bases between. The CDR3 loop spans 17 amino acids. The DNA for the CDR3 is TGTGCCACCAGCAGAGTGGGGTTCGGAGGCTCTGGAAACACCATATATTTT. Encoded protein: CATSRVGFGGSGNTIYF.

The chain links TRBV29-1 to TRBJ1-2; D might be TRBD1 (5 bases). CDR1 is SQVTM and CDR2 is ANQGSEA in the germline V gene. V was trimmed by 6 bases and J by 4 bases, leaving 15 bases between them. The CDR3 extends over 13 amino acids. The CDR3 DNA reads TGCAGCGTCACCCTCCGGGGGAGCTATGGCTACACCTTC. Its translation: CSVTLRGSYGYTF.

The chain has TRBV5-4 and TRBJ1-1; the D is unclear. Trimming pared 5 bases from V and 0 bases from J, leaving 8 bases between. The CDR3 is made up of 13 amino acids. Germline-derived CDR1 and CDR2 are SGHNT and YYREEE (reference sequence). The CDR3 coding sequence is TGTGCCAGCAGAAGAGGGATGAACACTGAAGCTTTCTTT. This translates into CASRRGMNTEAFF.

The table lists this clone with a few counts. J is TRBJ2-3 and V is TRBV4-1; 7 nucleotides line up with TRBD2. The CDR3 is 16 residues long. The germline CDR1 and CDR2 sequences are MGHRA and YSYEKL. The J segment lost 2 bases and the V segment lost 0 bases, leaving 5 bases of the junction unmatched. As DNA, the CDR3 is TGCGCCAGCAGCCAAGATCCCGGGGGGACCACAGATACGCAGTATTTT. Translating gives CASSQDPGGTTDTQYF.

The J gene is TRBJ2-2, the V gene TRBV29-1; no firm D call. This CDR3 spans 12 amino acids. Germline V CDR1 and CDR2: SQVTM, ANQGSEA. V lost 8 bases to trimming and J lost 6 bases, with 13 bases between them. This CDR3 is CSTSPRSGELFF. DNA of the CDR3: TGCAGCACTTCTCCCAGGTCCGGGGAGCTGTTTTTT.

CDR3 DNA sequence: TGCGCCAGCAGTTACAGTTCCAATCAGCCCCAGCATTTT. The encoded protein is CASSYSSNQPQHF. The chain couples TRBV10-2 to TRBJ1-5; D gene unclear. Germline V CDR1 and CDR2: WSHSY, SAAADI. Trimming stripped 5 bases from V and 3 bases from J, with 8 bases between. The CDR3 loop spans 13 amino acids.

This clone was seen only a few times. The J gene is TRBJ2-2, the V gene TRBV28, with D perhaps matching TRBD1 or TRBD2 (6 bases each). The CDR3 runs to 13 residues. Germline CDR1 and CDR2: MDHEN and SYDVKM. The ends were cut back, 5 bases at V and 7 bases at J, with 11 bases in the middle. The CDR3 DNA follows: TGTGCCAGCAGTGGGGGGCAGGTCGGGGAGCTGTTTTTT. This encodes CASSGGQVGELFF.

This clone is termed large (0.1 to 1%). The gene calls are TRBV29-1 and TRBJ1-1, with D uncertain. This CDR3 region has 13 residues. The V gene lost 1 base and the J gene lost 4 bases, with 10 bases spanning the gap. Germline V gene lookup returns CDR1 SQVTM and CDR2 ANQGSEA. DNA for the CDR3: TGCAGCGTTGAAGGGCGGGGAACCACTGAAGCTTTCTTT. Its translation is CSVEGRGTTEAFF. Full variable domain (outside the CDR3, taken from reference TRBV29-1 and TRBJ1-1): SAVISQKPSRDICQRGTSLTIQCQVDSQVTMMFWYRQQPGQSLTLIATANQGSEATYESGFVIDKFPISRPNLTFSTLTVSNMSPEDSSIYLCSVEGRGTTEAFFGQGTRLTVV.

The J gene is TRBJ2-4, the V gene TRBV10-3; TRBD2 agrees at 10 bases. Germline lookup yields CDR1 ENHRY and CDR2 SYGVKD. The CDR3 spans 16 residues. The V and J ends lost 3 bases and 1 base, in that order; junction bases with no gene match: 3. CDR3 DNA sequence: TGTGCCATCAGTGAAGGACTAGCGGTTGCCAAAAACATTCAGTACTTC. Protein sequence: CAISEGLAVAKNIQYF.

The rearrangement links TRBV19 to TRBJ1-2, with D uncertain. This CDR3 comprises 13 residues. With 8 bases removed from V and 8 bases from J, the gap between germline ends came to 18 bases. CDR1 is LNHDA, CDR2 SQIVND, per germline (reference sequence). CDR3 DNA: TGTGCCAGTGGGGTTTCAGGTCGGAGGGGCTACACCTTC. It is translated as CASGVSGRRGYTF.

The chain is built from TRBV5-6 and TRBJ1-1; D not resolved. This CDR3 is built from 14 residues. Germline V lookup: CDR1 SGHDT, CDR2 YYEEEE. The V end was cut by 1 base, the J end by 1 base, with 8 bases between. The CDR3 spells CASSLLKGNTEAFF. The CDR3, as DNA: TGTGCCAGCAGCTTGCTGAAGGGGAACACTGAAGCTTTCTTT.

The chain employs TRBV2 and TRBJ1-2; the D is unclear. Looked up from germline, CDR1 is SNHLY and CDR2 is FYNNEI. V was shortened by 2 bases and J by 5 bases, with 9 bases between the two germline ends. The CDR3 length is 13 residues. This chain's CDR3 is CASSEPGRYGYTF. Written as DNA, the CDR3 is TGTGCCAGCAGTGAACCGGGGAGATATGGCTACACCTTC.

This chain links TRBV2 with TRBJ2-3, with unresolved D. The CDR3 totals 16 residues. Trimming shortened V by 6 bases and J by 4 bases, and 20 bases separated the two germline ends. Germline CDR1 is SNHLY and CDR2 is FYNNEI. The CDR3 region has the DNA TGTGCCAGCAGCGACAATGGGGTGGGAAGTTCAGATACGCAGTATTTT. It encodes CASSDNGVGSSDTQYF.

The chain couples TRBV5-6 to TRBJ1-5; D is ambiguous. The CDR3 spans 14 residues. V lost 4 bases and J 3 bases, leaving 11 bases between the germline ends. The germline gives CDR1 SGHDT, CDR2 YYEEEE. CDR3 protein: CASSQDGYNQPQHF. Written as DNA, the CDR3 is TGTGCCAGCAGCCAGGACGGATACAATCAGCCCCAGCATTTT.

The chain recombines TRBV19 with TRBJ2-3, with a possible D match to TRBD2 (7 bases). The CDR3 totals 14 residues. CDR1 and CDR2 (germline): LNHDA, SQIVND (reference sequence). Trimming took 5 bases from V and 4 from J, leaving 13 bases between them. The CDR3 loop reads CASSLRGAADTQYF. The CDR3 coding sequence is TGTGCCAGTAGTCTACGGGGGGCCGCAGATACGCAGTATTTT.

The rearrangement joins TRBV28 to TRBJ1-2; D uncertain. Germline CDR1 reads MDHEN; CDR2 reads SYDVKM. The CDR3 totals 16 residues. V lost 5 bases, J lost 0 bases, and 16 bases lay in between. The CDR3 loop is CASSLPPEEANYGYTF. The CDR3 nucleotides read TGTGCCAGCAGTCTCCCCCCGGAGGAGGCTAACTATGGCTACACCTTC.

The chain has TRBV7-2 and TRBJ2-1; D is unclear. The CDR3 extends over 14 amino acids. Trimming pared 2 bases from V and 4 bases from J, leaving 9 bases between. Germline CDR1 SGHTA, CDR2 FQGNSA. The CDR3: CASSLPQVYNEQFF. Here the CDR3 DNA reads TGTGCCAGCAGCTTACCTCAGGTATACAATGAGCAGTTCTTC.

The chain employs TRBV7-2 and TRBJ2-2; the match to TRBD2 covers 11 bases. The CDR3 loop spans 15 amino acids. CDR1 is SGHTA and CDR2 is FQGNSA in the germline V gene. CDR3 residues: CDRVAGGLGTGELFF. CDR3 nucleotide sequence: TGTGATAGGGTAGCGGGGGGGCTAGGAACCGGGGAGCTGTTTTTT.

This clone showed up just once. This chain links TRBV7-9 with TRBJ2-1; D possibly matches TRBD1 or TRBD2 (5 bases each). Germline V gene data show CDR1 as SEHNR and CDR2 as FQNEAQ (reference sequence). The CDR3 is 17 amino acids. The V and J ends lost 5 bases and 7 bases respectively, with 24 bases between them. CDR3 sequence: CASSKRSGTPLSNEQFF. DNA of the CDR3: TGTGCCAGCAGCAAACGCTCCGGGACGCCTTTGTCAAATGAGCAGTTCTTC.

In its sample, this clone was seen once. The chain joins TRBV5-1 to TRBJ2-7; D is possibly TRBD1 (5 bases). The CDR3 extends over 14 amino acids. CDR1 and CDR2 (germline): SGHRS, YFSETQ. V was pared by 3 bases and J by 0 bases, with 10 bases between. CDR3 in DNA: TGCGCCAGCAGCTCGACAGCCTTCTCCTACGAGCAGTACTTC. Translating it yields CASSSTAFSYEQYF.

The chain combines TRBV5-1 with TRBJ2-5; tentatively, D is TRBD2 (6 bases). The CDR3 loop spans 13 amino acids. The germline V gene has CDR1 SGHRS and CDR2 YFSETQ. V was cut by 4 bases and J by 0 bases, with 7 bases left in between. Written as DNA, the CDR3 is TGCGCCAGCAGCGGAGGGTACCAAGAGACCCAGTACTTC. Amino acids: CASSGGYQETQYF.

The gene calls are TRBV10-2 and TRBJ2-3; 9 bases are a match to TRBD2. The CDR3 is made up of 14 amino acids. The V and J ends lost 10 bases and 4 bases, in that order; junction bases with no gene match: 9. Per germline, CDR1 WSHSY and CDR2 SAAADI. CDR3 nucleotides: TGCGCCACCGCATGGGGCGGGGGGGCAGATACGCAGTATTTT. This codes for CATAWGGGADTQYF.

This chain uses TRBV5-5 with TRBJ1-6; D gene ambiguous. The CDR3 has 13 residues. The germline V gene encodes CDR1 SGHKS and CDR2 YYEKEE (reference sequence). V was pared by 0 bases and J by 7 bases, with 5 bases between. This CDR3 is CASSLGVNSPLHF. The CDR3 DNA reads TGTGCCAGCAGCTTGGGGGTCAATTCACCCCTCCACTTT. The full variable domain, completed using reference TRBV5-5 and TRBJ1-6, is DAGVTQSPTHLIKTRGQQVTLRCSPISGHKSVSWYQQVLGQGPQFIFQYYEKEERGRGNFPDRFSARQFPNYSSELNVNALLLGDSALYLCASSLGVNSPLHFGNGTRLTVT.

This sequence joins TRBV5-1 and TRBJ2-3, with 8 bases that match TRBD2. The V gene's germline CDR1 is SGHRS and CDR2 YFSETQ. V shed 4 bases and J 1 base; nucleotides not matched to a gene: 2. CDR3 length: 14 residues. This CDR3 is CASSEAGGTDTQYF. DNA for the CDR3: TGCGCCAGCAGCGAAGCGGGGGGCACAGATACGCAGTATTTT.

J is TRBJ2-7 and V is TRBV2; maybe TRBD2 (5 bases). CDR3 length: 14 residues. The V end lost 9 bases, the J end lost 3 bases, and 18 bases lay between the germline ends. Germline CDR1 reads SNHLY; CDR2 reads FYNNEI. The CDR3 here is CASATGIFFYEQYF. As DNA, the CDR3 is TGTGCCAGTGCCACCGGGATATTTTTCTACGAGCAGTACTTC.

There are a few counts of this clone. This rearrangement joins TRBV6-1 to TRBJ2-6, with D tentatively TRBD1 (6 bases). The germline CDR1 and CDR2 sequences are MNHNS and SASEGT. The CDR3 covers 15 residues. The V end was cut by 4 bases, the J end by 0 bases, with 7 bases between. This chain's CDR3 is CASSVDSSGANVLTF. Here the CDR3 DNA reads TGTGCCAGCAGTGTGGACAGCTCTGGGGCCAACGTCCTGACTTTC.

This clone is hyperexpanded by share. The CDR3 reads CASSSSKGTDTGELFF. The CDR3 DNA follows: TGTGCCAGCAGCTCGTCAAAGGGGACGGACACCGGGGAGCTGTTTTTT. The chain uses TRBV5-4 and TRBJ2-2, with D perhaps given as TRBD1 or TRBD2 (5 bases each). Trimming shortened V by 3 bases and J by 3 bases, and 15 bases separated the two germline ends. Germline V gene sequence: CDR1 SGHNT, CDR2 YYREEE (reference sequence). This CDR3 region has 16 residues. Supplemented by reference TRBV5-4 and TRBJ2-2, the full variable domain reads ETGVTQSPTHLIKTRGQQVTLRCSSQSGHNTVSWYQQALGQGPQFIFQYYREEENGRGNFPPRFSGLQFPNYSSELNVNALELDDSALYLCASSSSKGTDTGELFFGEGSRLTVL.